These T cell receptor beta chains were read from a single sample in a study of CXCR3-negative and CXCR3-positive naive CD8 T cells. With the 5' RACE reads reprocessed, TCRdb shows one record per CDR3 protein and no DNA. Listed are tens of thousands of distinct CDR3 sequences; over 0.4% falls within the top ten. Input material: naive CXCR3+ CD8+ T cells from blood. Receptors were obtained from a human donor in good health. Some clones in this sample may be carry-over from other donors' samples. Both conserved end residues are part of each CDR3.

V gene: TRBV28; J gene: TRBJ2-1; CDR3 protein: CASNLLGLAYEQFF
V gene: TRBV29-1; J gene: TRBJ2-2; CDR3 protein: CSVRAFAGELFF
V gene: TRBV28; J gene: TRBJ2-3; CDR3 protein: CASSPSGRITDTQYF
V gene: TRBV3-1; J gene: TRBJ2-7; CDR3 protein: CASSLSGTSGEQYF
V gene: TRBV27; J gene: TRBJ1-1; CDR3 protein: CASSPRDRLNTEAFF
V gene: TRBV29-1; J gene: TRBJ1-2; CDR3 protein: CSVAGGDGYTF
V gene: TRBV4-2; J gene: TRBJ2-2; CDR3 protein: CASSLNLAGEYTGELFF
V gene: TRBV4-2; J gene: TRBJ2-3; CDR3 protein: CASSQELRVSDTQYF
V gene: TRBV12-3/TRBV12-4; J gene: TRBJ1-5; CDR3 protein: CASQPSYSNQPQHF
V gene: TRBV7-9; J gene: TRBJ2-1; CDR3 protein: CASSLVPLSSYNEQFF
V gene: TRBV29-1; J gene: TRBJ2-7; CDR3 protein: CSVNLDSSYEQYF
V gene: TRBV29-1; J gene: TRBJ2-1; CDR3 protein: CSVESPGQGRHNEQFF
V gene: TRBV2; J gene: TRBJ2-3; CDR3 protein: CASSDSPGLARTDTQYF
V gene: TRBV11-1; J gene: TRBJ2-3; CDR3 protein: CASSPWTGGDTQYF
V gene: TRBV4-1; J gene: TRBJ2-7; CDR3 protein: CASSQEPDGYEQYF
V gene: TRBV29-1; J gene: TRBJ2-1; CDR3 protein: CSVPGGNEQFF
V gene: TRBV19; J gene: TRBJ1-5; CDR3 protein: CASSISSGAGVVGNQPQHF